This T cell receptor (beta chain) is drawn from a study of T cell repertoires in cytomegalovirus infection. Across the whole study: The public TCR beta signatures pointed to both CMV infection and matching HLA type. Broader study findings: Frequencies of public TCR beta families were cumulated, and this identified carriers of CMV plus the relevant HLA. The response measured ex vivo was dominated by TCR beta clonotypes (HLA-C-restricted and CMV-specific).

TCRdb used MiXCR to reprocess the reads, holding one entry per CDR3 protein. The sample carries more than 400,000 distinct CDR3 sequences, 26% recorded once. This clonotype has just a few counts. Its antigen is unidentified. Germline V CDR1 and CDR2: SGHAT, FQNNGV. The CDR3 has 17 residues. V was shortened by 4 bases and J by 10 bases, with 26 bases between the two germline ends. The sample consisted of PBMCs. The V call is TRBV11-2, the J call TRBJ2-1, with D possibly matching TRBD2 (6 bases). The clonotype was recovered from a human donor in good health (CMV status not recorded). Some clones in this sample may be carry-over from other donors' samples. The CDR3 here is CASSSVRSFGLIKEQFF. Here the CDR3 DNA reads TGTGCCAGCAGCTCCGTTAGGTCGTTCGGACTAATAAAAGAGCAGTTCTTC.